Included here is one T cell receptor (beta chain) sequence, with context. After extraction with the RNeasy kit, roughly 0.45 to 1 ug of the RNA was reverse transcribed using random hexamers. One entry per CDR3 protein, called by TCRdb with MiXCR from the immunoSEQ multiplex PCR reads. Of about 190,000 distinct CDR3 sequences in the sample, around 95% were seen once. TCR beta from blood CD8+ and CD4+ T cells was sequenced. The sample originates from a study of CD8 T cells in Susac syndrome. With 0 bases clipped from V and 4 bases from J, the junction kept 8 bases outside the gene matches. Germline CDR1 is LGHNA and CDR2 is YNFKEQ. The CDR3 is 17 residues long.

Material for sequencing was CD4+ T cells from PBMCs. The chain carries TRBV4-2 and TRBJ2-7; 11 bases line up with TRBD2. The receptor comes from a human donor with Susac syndrome. CDR3 sequence: CASSQDPTSGGSYEQYF. Here the CDR3 DNA reads TGTGCCAGCAGCCAAGACCCTACTAGCGGGGGTTCTTACGAGCAGTACTTC.